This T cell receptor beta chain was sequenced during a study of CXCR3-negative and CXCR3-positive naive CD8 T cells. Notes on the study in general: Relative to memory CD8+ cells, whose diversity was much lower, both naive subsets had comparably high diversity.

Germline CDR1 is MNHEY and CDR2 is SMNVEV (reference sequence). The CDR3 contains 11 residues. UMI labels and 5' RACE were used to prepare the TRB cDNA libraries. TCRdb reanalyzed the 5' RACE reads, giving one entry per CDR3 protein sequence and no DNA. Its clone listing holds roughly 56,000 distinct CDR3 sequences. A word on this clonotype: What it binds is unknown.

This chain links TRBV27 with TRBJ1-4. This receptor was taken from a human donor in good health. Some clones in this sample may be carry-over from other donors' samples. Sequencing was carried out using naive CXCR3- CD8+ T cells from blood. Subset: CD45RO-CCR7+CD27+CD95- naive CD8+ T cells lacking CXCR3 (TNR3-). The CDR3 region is CASRRNVKLFF.